This TCR beta chain was retrieved from a study of blood T cell repertoires in COVID-19. The repertoire was sequenced with immunoSEQ multiplex PCR; TCRdb's copy has only in-frame clones and lacks some. Here the sample spans around 200,000 clones, about 87% being singletons. This CDR3 region has 13 residues. V was trimmed by 3 bases and J by 8 bases, leaving 13 bases between them. Germline CDR1 KGHSH, CDR2 LQKENI. The material sequenced was peripheral blood. The rearrangement joins TRBV18 to TRBJ1-1, with D hard to call. The sequence came from a man between 60 and 75 years old who had recovered from COVID-19. CDR3 in amino acids: CASSPPVRAEAFF. Here the CDR3 DNA reads TGTGCCAGCTCACCCCCGGTGAGGGCCGAAGCTTTCTTT.